The T cell receptor beta chain described here comes from a study of blood T cells in healthy people across ages (dated by TCRdb to 2014 to 2015). Broadly, across the study: In model experiments, template switching captured about one uniquely barcoded TCR beta cDNA molecule for every two T cells. Age-related changes in TCR beta repertoire diversity were measured in the study by deep sequencing normalized with unique cDNA molecular identifiers. The donors were split into four age groups: young (average 16 years), middle-aged (roughly 40), aged (62) and long-lived (approximately 89). To avoid experimental bias, donors of different ages were distributed randomly across sequencing lanes. For two donors (one aged 18 to 30 and one aged 80 or older), the study analyzed two additional independent replicas of 1 million unique cDNA reads from the same blood draw.

Measured from the cysteine to the phenylalanine, the CDR3 is 16 residues long. The retained sequence is limited to the CDR3, 48 bases, with the frame set at the first base. CDR1 and CDR2, looked up from the germline V gene (reference sequence), are DFQATT and SNEGSKA. V is cut by 0 bases and J by 3 bases, and the space between the germline ends is 17 bases. This clonotype was found a few times. Its antigen is still unknown. One base away there is no much larger clone; base qualities are not given. The library was produced with 5' RACE. TCRdb lists the instrument as Illumina HiSeq 2500. A second PCR of about 6 to 11 cycles was run with a J-beta primer mix and a sample-barcoded 5' primer. A template-switch 5' adaptor carrying 12 random nucleotides introduced a unique molecular identifier onto each TCR beta cDNA molecule. At least 2.5 million CDR3-containing paired-end reads were obtained from each sample. All of the RNA was converted into first-strand cDNA using the Mint cDNA synthesis kit, with a TRBC-specific oligonucleotide serving as the primer. All cDNA was treated with uracil-DNA glycosylase and then went through a first 18-cycle PCR with the universal primers M1SS and BC2_uni_R. Per the authors' processing: For normalization, 1 million high-quality reads were randomly selected from each sample, with every read carrying a distinct molecular identifier. Reads sharing molecular identifiers were discarded rather than binned into consensus sequences. CDR3 identification, clonotype clustering and error correction used MiTCR with a Q25 quality threshold and the strictest error-elimination algorithm. Lower-bound total TCR beta diversity was estimated with a nonparametric unseen species model using Euler transformation. TCRdb reran the public reads through fastp at Q25 and MiXCR, keeping productive beta chains. Merged by CDR3 protein, the rows form single entries marked with the most common genes and DNA. TCRdb assigned the V and J calls; the authors' analysis was not used. The sample contains 800,000 to 950,000 distinct CDR3 sequences, about 48% of them found a single time. The biggest ten clones account for about an eighth of the sample.

Systemically healthy Caucasian individuals from Russia, around 38 in total and aged about 6 to 90 years, were included as donors. Each donor gave ten milliliters of peripheral blood, drawn into EDTA-treated Vacutainer tubes. Ficoll-Paque density-gradient centrifugation was used to isolate PBMCs, with at least 6.5 million per sample. Trizol reagent was used to extract total RNA from the PBMCs, yielding at least 5.5 micrograms per sample. For every donor, flow cytometry on a PBMC aliquot measured the percentage of naive CD45RAhigh/CD27high T cells. General study outcomes and caveats: The CMV infection status of donors was not known, potentially confounding age-related changes in expanded clonotypes. Compared with the aged group, the long-lived group had more naive CD4+ T cells, fewer expanded clones and increased TCR diversity, suggesting age selection. Observed TCR beta diversity per million T cells fell roughly linearly with age, and a significant reduction was already apparent by age around 39. Estimates of total diversity based on one million sequenced T cells were regarded as lower bounds and as underestimates. Bulk unsorted PBMC profiling prevented conclusive comparison of naive and antigen-experienced compartments. The percentage of naive T cells measured by flow cytometry correlated strongly with observed TCR beta diversity.

This sequence originates from a man aged 30-40 years in good health. Sequencing input: blood. The chain uses TRBV20-1 and TRBJ1-2; matching of 6 bases hints at TRBD1 as the D gene. For the CDR3, the sequence is CSARDDYTNRDYGYTF. The nucleotides read TGCAGTGCTAGAGACGACTACACAAACAGGGACTATGGCTACACCTTC.